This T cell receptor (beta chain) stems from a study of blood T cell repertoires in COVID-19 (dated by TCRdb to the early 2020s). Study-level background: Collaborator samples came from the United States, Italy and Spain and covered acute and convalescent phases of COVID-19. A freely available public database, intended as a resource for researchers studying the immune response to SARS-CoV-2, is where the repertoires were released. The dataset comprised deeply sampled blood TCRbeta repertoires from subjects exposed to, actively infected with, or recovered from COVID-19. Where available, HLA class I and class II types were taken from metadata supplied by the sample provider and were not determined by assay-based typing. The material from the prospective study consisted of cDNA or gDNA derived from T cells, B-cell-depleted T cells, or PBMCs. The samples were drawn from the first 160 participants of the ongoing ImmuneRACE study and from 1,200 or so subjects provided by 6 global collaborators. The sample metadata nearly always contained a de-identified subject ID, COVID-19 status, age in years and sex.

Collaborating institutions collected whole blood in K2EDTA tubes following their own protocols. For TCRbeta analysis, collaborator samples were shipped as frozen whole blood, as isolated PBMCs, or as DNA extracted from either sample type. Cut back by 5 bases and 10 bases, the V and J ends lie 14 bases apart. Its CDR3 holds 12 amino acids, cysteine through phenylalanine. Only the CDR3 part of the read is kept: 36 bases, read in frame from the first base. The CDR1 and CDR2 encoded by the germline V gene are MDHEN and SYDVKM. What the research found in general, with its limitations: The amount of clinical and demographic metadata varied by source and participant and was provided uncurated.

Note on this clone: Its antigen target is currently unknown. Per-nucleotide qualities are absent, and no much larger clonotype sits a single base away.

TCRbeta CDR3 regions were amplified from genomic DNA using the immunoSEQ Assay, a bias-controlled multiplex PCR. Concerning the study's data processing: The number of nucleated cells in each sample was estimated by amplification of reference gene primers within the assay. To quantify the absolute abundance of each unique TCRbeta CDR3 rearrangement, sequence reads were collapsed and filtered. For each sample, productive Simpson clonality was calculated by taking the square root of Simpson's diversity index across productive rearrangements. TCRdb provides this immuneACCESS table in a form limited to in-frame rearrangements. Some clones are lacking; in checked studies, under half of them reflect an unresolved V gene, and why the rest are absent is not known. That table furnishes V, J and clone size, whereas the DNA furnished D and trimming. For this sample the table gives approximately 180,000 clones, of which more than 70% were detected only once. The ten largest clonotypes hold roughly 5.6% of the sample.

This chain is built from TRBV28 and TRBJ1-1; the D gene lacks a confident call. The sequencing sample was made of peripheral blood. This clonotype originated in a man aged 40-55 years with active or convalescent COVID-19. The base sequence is TGTGCCAGCAGTACTGTCTCTCTAGGAGCTTTCTTT. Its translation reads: CASSTVSLGAFF.